What follows is one TCR beta chain and its context. The antigen remains unidentified. Trimming took 5 bases from V and 5 from J; bases not matched to a gene: 7. CDR1 and CDR2 from the germline V gene are SGHTA and FQGTGA. This CDR3 has 15 residues. These data are taken from a study of T cell responses to AZD1222 COVID-19 vaccine. On the study more broadly: The study pooled second doses at about 4 or about 12 weeks.

Repertoires were generated with immunoSEQ multiplex PCR, while TCRdb's copy carries only in-frame clones and drops some. The repertoire holds 100,000 to 150,000 clones, with about nine tenths as singletons. Regarding the study as a whole: White British donors predominated, females outnumbered males, and clonal diversity was possibly underestimated. Seropositive status at baseline applied to only a handful of AZD1222 recipients.

The genes are TRBV7-3 and TRBJ2-1; TRBD1 matches at 9 bases. This TCR derives from an adult in good health. Specimen: peripheral blood, collected on day 0 of AZD1222 vaccination. The CDR3 bases are TGTGCCAGCAGCCTAGGGACAGGGTTAAACAATGAGCAGTTCTTC. Amino acid sequence: CASSLGTGLNNEQFF.